The rows below give T cell receptor beta chains drawn from one sample of a study of cytomegalovirus exposure and HLA in healthy donors. Only in-frame clones appear in the TCRdb table, and some are missing; sequencing was by immunoSEQ multiplex PCR. This sample carries roughly 180,000 clones, around 75% of them seen once, and the ten largest clones take around 2.4%. The sample was PBMCs. All receptors come from a female donor in good health and CMV-seronegative. The CDR3 runs from the conserved cysteine through the conserved F or W.

TRBJ2-1,TRBV11-2,CASRSSGGVGNEQFF
TRBJ1-5,TRBV4-1,CASSQDRSGGNQPQHF
TRBJ2-5,TRBV30,CAWRLAGSSETQYF
TRBJ1-1,TRBV19,CASSYRTGGGTEAFF
TRBJ1-1,TRBV9,CASSDSPSTGRNTEAFF
TRBJ2-7,TRBV18,CASSPRGYRDFNEQYF
TRBJ2-1,TRBV5-1,CASNLGGTVYNEQFF
TRBJ1-1,TRBV27,CATREAYRMNTEAFF
TRBJ2-1,TRBV11-2,CASSRETSPLYNEQFF
TRBJ1-5,TRBV7-6,CASSLRTGGGGGQPQHF
TRBJ1-4,TRBV28,CASTSIRATNEKLFF
TRBJ2-3,TRBV5-1,CASSLTGTSGSGDTQYF
TRBJ2-6,TRBV7-3,CASSSPTGAGTSAFSGANVLTF
TRBJ2-5,TRBV5-1,CASRLLGQGGETQYF
TRBJ1-2,TRBV29-1,CSVRGDRGGYGYTF
TRBJ2-4,TRBV23-1,CASSQSTGRTAKNIQYF
TRBJ2-7,TRBV27,CASMTSGSLGLEQYF
TRBJ2-2,TRBV7-9,CASSLGLAGTGELFF
TRBJ2-5,TRBV15,CATSRGTGSWRGETQYF
TRBJ2-5,TRBV2,CASGHTSGRLQETQYF
TRBJ2-1,TRBV6-5,CASSWGPNEQFF
TRBJ2-1,TRBV6-1,CASSEGNTGNEQFF
TRBJ1-2,TRBV5-1,CASSPNFGGYTF
TRBJ1-2,TRBV15,CATSPRRQVGYTF
TRBJ1-2,TRBV7-2,CASSEYRGVWGYTF
TRBJ1-5,TRBV19,CASISTGTGGNQPQHF
TRBJ1-2,TRBV27,CASSSADGDYGYTF
TRBJ2-1,TRBV6-1,CASTYYNEQFF
TRBJ1-2,TRBV28,CASSSVQGAGGYTF
TRBJ1-1,TRBV28,CASSFTGMPEAFF
TRBJ2-6,TRBV5-8,CASSLARVRSGANVLTF
TRBJ2-3,TRBV9,CASSGNGAGGPADTQYF
TRBJ1-1,TRBV18,CASSPVQGAAFF
TRBJ1-1,TRBV10-3,CAISEYRTGDGTEAFF
TRBJ1-5,TRBV28,CASSSDMNQPQHF
TRBJ2-5,TRBV9,CASSVAPTSQQETQYF